Sequencing of this T cell receptor (beta chain) was carried out in a study of OX40 agonist ivuxolimab in advanced cancers. Sequencing was performed with immunoSEQ multiplex PCR; in TCRdb, only in-frame clones are kept and a portion is missing. The sample has more than 100,000 clones, around nine tenths seen once; the top ten hold around 0.99%. To note about this clone: Its antigen is currently unknown.

General study findings and limits: Relative to CD4+ cells, CD8+ T cells on average had more expanded clones.

V was pared by 0 bases and J by 9 bases, with 10 bases between. CDR3 length: 13 amino acids. Per germline, CDR1 SGHRS and CDR2 YFSETQ. The sample in question was CD4+ or CD8+ T cells sorted from blood, obtained in a trial of the OX40 agonist ivuxolimab. V is TRBV5-1 and J is TRBJ2-1; a weak D match, TRBD1 (5 bases). This receptor was taken from an adult with an advanced solid tumor such as melanoma, head and neck, liver or kidney cancer. The CDR3 coding sequence is TGCGCCAGCAGCTTGGAAAGTCAGGGTGAGCAGTTCTTC. Its translation is CASSLESQGEQFF.